Shown below are 27 T cell receptor beta chains from a single sample sequenced in a study of T cells after yellow fever vaccination. Via MiXCR, TCRdb re-called the 5' RACE reads, giving one row per CDR3 protein. The sample gives some 200,000 distinct CDR3 sequences, roughly 11% of which show up once; 36% is in the top ten. The sample was CD8+ T cells sorted from PBMCs, taken 15 days after the yellow fever booster vaccination. The receptors stem from a young man who received the YFV17D yellow fever vaccine.

CDR3 residues: CASSEYKIEERGGHEQFF. The CDR3 DNA reads as TGTGCCAGCAGTGAATATAAGATCGAGGAGCGGGGGGGTCATGAGCAGTTCTTC. The rearrangement uses TRBV25-1 and TRBJ2-1; 10 nucleotides match TRBD2. The CDR3 covers 18 residues. Per the germline V gene, CDR1 is MGHDK and CDR2 is SYGVNS. V shed 0 bases, J shed 8 bases, and the junction held 13 bases outside the gene matches.

The CDR3 DNA reads as TGTGCCAGCAGTCCGGAGACCCAGTACTTC. Protein product: CASSPETQYF. The chain employs TRBV7-9 and TRBJ2-5; D not resolved. Trimming removed 6 bases from V and 5 bases from J, with 4 bases in between. Germline CDR1 is SEHNR and CDR2 is FQNEAQ (reference sequence). CDR3 size: 10 residues.

V usage is TRBV4-1 and J usage is TRBJ2-3, with 7 bases that match TRBD2. From germline, CDR1 is MGHRA and CDR2 YSYEKL. The CDR3 totals 17 residues. The V segment lost 0 bases and the J segment 0 bases; nucleotides outside the gene matches: 6. The CDR3 protein is CASSQDRSGASTDTQYF. The CDR3 DNA reads TGCGCCAGCAGCCAAGATCGGAGCGGGGCCAGCACAGATACGCAGTATTTT.

The chain uses TRBV5-4 and TRBJ1-1, with D uncertain. From germline, CDR1 is SGHNT and CDR2 YYREEE (reference sequence). Trimming shortened V by 3 bases and J by 4 bases, and 13 bases separated the two germline ends. This CDR3 comprises 14 residues. In nucleotides, the CDR3 is TGTGCCAGCAGCTCCCCAGGTATGGCCACTGAAGCTTTCTTT. Encoded protein: CASSSPGMATEAFF.

The chain employs TRBV6-5 and TRBJ2-2; D ambiguous. Germline V gives CDR1 MNHEY, CDR2 SVGAGI. Trimming cost V 0 bases and J 6 bases, with 5 bases left between them. The CDR3 sequence is 13 residues long. Here the CDR3 DNA reads TGTGCCAGCAGTTACTCAGGGCCCGGGGAGCTGTTTTTT. Translation: CASSYSGPGELFF.

This chain joins TRBV11-3 and TRBJ2-7; D ambiguous. With 1 base removed from V and 6 bases from J, the gap between germline ends came to 10 bases. From germline, CDR1 is SGHNT and CDR2 YENEEA. The CDR3 sequence is 13 residues long. Here the CDR3 DNA reads TGTGCCAGCAGCTTAGGCCCCTCAGGCGAGCAGTACTTC. Translated: CASSLGPSGEQYF.

This clonotype was detected only a few times. The chain carries TRBV7-9 and TRBJ2-3, with 12 nucleotides matching TRBD2. V lost 3 bases and J lost 8; bases outside the gene matches: 6. The CDR3 length is 15 residues. Germline CDR1 reads SEHNR; CDR2 reads FQNEAQ (reference sequence). This CDR3 is CASSFTSGGIGTQYF. CDR3 nucleotide sequence: TGTGCCAGCAGCTTCACTAGCGGGGGGATAGGTACGCAGTATTTT.

This clonotype has a count of ten or more. CDR3 coding DNA: TGCGCCAGCACCACAGTTGGATTCGGGACTGAAGCTTTCTTT. It codes for CASTTVGFGTEAFF. The J gene is TRBJ1-1, the V gene TRBV10-2; the D is unclear. V gave up 7 bases and J gave up 5 bases, with 17 bases separating them. There are 14 residues in the CDR3. Germline V lookup: CDR1 WSHSY, CDR2 SAAADI.

The chain uses TRBV20-1 and TRBJ1-2; D is undetermined. CDR3 length equals 13 residues. Between the trimmed V and J ends, which lost 1 base and 0 bases, there was a span of 6 bases. From germline, CDR1 is DFQATT and CDR2 SNEGSKA (reference sequence). The CDR3 is CSARGGTNYGYTF. CDR3 coding DNA: TGCAGTGCTAGAGGGGGTACTAACTATGGCTACACCTTC.

In its sample, this clonotype was seen a few times. The rearrangement uses TRBV19 and TRBJ2-1; D gene uncertain. The CDR3 runs to 16 residues. The V gene's germline CDR1 is LNHDA and CDR2 SQIVND (reference sequence). Deletions cut 4 bases from V and 6 bases from J, with 19 bases between. This chain's CDR3 is CASSTPGSAFPNEQFF. The CDR3, as DNA: TGTGCCAGTAGTACTCCCGGATCCGCCTTTCCCAATGAGCAGTTCTTC.

The chain uses TRBV7-9 and TRBJ2-1; D is possibly TRBD1 or TRBD2 (6 bases each). V dropped 4 bases and J dropped 6 bases, with 16 bases sitting between them. The CDR3 sequence is 15 residues long. CDR1 is SEHNR, CDR2 FQNEAQ, per germline (reference sequence). The chain's CDR3 is CASSSPGASGNEQFF. The DNA for the CDR3 is TGTGCCAGCAGCTCCCCGGGGGCCTCGGGCAATGAGCAGTTCTTC.

This chain joins TRBV11-1 and TRBJ2-7, with 7 bases fitting TRBD2. V gave up 2 bases and J gave up 2 bases; unmatched junction bases: 9. CDR3 length: 16 amino acids. CDR1 is SGHAT, CDR2 FQDESV, per germline (reference sequence). CDR3 region: CASSLREGSGAYEQYF. The CDR3 nucleotides read TGTGCCAGCAGCTTACGGGAAGGCAGCGGGGCCTACGAGCAGTACTTC.

This clonotype was detected ten times or more. The chain uses TRBV29-1 and TRBJ2-1, with D perhaps given as TRBD1 or TRBD2 (5 bases each). CDR3 length: 15 residues. V was shortened by 2 bases and J by 5 bases, with 16 bases between the two germline ends. The germline gives CDR1 SQVTM, CDR2 ANQGSEA. CDR3 protein: CSVEIRSEGHNEQFF. The CDR3 bases are TGCAGCGTTGAAATCCGGAGTGAGGGACACAATGAGCAGTTCTTC.

V usage is TRBV27 and J usage is TRBJ1-1, with TRBD1 identical over 8 bases. Germline V gene data show CDR1 as MNHEY and CDR2 as SMNVEV (reference sequence). V dropped 4 bases and J dropped 6; count of bases not matched to a gene: 10. CDR3 length equals 15 residues. As DNA, the CDR3 is TGTGCCAGCAGTTCATGGACACAGGGGGTCCCTGAAGCTTTCTTT. This sequence encodes CASSSWTQGVPEAFF.

Only a few counts were recorded for this clonotype. The J gene is TRBJ1-5, the V gene TRBV6-2 or TRBV6-3; D might be TRBD1 (5 bases). Germline V gene lookup returns CDR1 MNHEY and CDR2 SVGEGT. The CDR3 has 14 amino acids. The V end lost 6 bases, the J end lost 0 bases, and 9 bases lay between the germline ends. This CDR3 is CASRRDDSNQPQHF. DNA for the CDR3: TGTGCCAGCAGGAGGGACGATAGCAATCAGCCCCAGCATTTT.

The chain carries TRBV13 and TRBJ2-1; tentatively, D is TRBD2 (6 bases). V was clipped by 0 bases and J by 9 bases, with 12 bases between them. CDR1 and CDR2 from the germline V gene are PRHDT and FYEKMQ (reference sequence). The CDR3 has 14 amino acids. The CDR3 sequence: CASSLGLATGEQFF. The CDR3, as DNA: TGTGCCAGCAGCTTAGGCCTAGCGACGGGTGAGCAGTTCTTC. Based on the CDR3 plus reference TRBV13 and TRBJ2-1, the full variable domain is AAGVIQSPRHLIKEKRETATLKCYPIPRHDTVYWYQQGPGQDPQFLISFYEKMQSDKGSIPDRFSAQQFSDYHSELNMSSLELGDSALYFCASSLGLATGEQFFGPGTRLTVL.

Only a few counts were recorded for this clonotype. CDR3 in amino acids: CASSLVGTGDPTNNEQFF. The CDR3 DNA follows: TGTGCCAGCAGCTTAGTTGGGACAGGGGATCCTACGAACAATGAGCAGTTCTTC. The chain is built from TRBV7-6 and TRBJ2-1; 10 bases map to TRBD1. In germline, CDR1 is SGHVS, CDR2 FNYEAQ. The CDR3 is 18 residues long. J gave up 5 bases and V 1 base, and 11 bases lay outside the gene matches.

This clonotype was recorded at least ten times. The chain joins TRBV20-1 to TRBJ2-7; 12 positions agree with TRBD2. The CDR3 contains 16 residues. The V gene end was trimmed by 5 bases and the J gene end by 0 bases; junction bases not matched to a gene: 8. CDR1 DFQATT and CDR2 SNEGSKA come from the germline V gene (reference sequence). CDR3 sequence: CSARPRLAGASYEQYV. The CDR3 DNA sequence: TGCAGTGCTCGTCCACGACTAGCGGGGGCCTCCTACGAGCAGTACGTC.

The chain employs TRBV20-1 and TRBJ1-5, with a possible D match to TRBD1 (5 bases). The germline gives CDR1 DFQATT, CDR2 SNEGSKA (reference sequence). The CDR3 loop spans 14 amino acids. The V end lost 3 bases, the J end lost 6 bases, and 15 bases lay between the germline ends. The CDR3 nucleotides read TGCAGTGCTAGTGGGGGAGTCCGCGGTCAGCCCCAGCATTTT. This sequence encodes CSASGGVRGQPQHF.

The gene calls are TRBV20-1 and TRBJ2-2, with D perhaps matching TRBD1 or TRBD2 (5 bases each). Trimming removed 1 base at V and 6 bases at J, with 21 bases between. This CDR3 is 17 amino acids long. The germline V gene encodes CDR1 DFQATT and CDR2 SNEGSKA (reference sequence). CDR3 sequence reads: CSARGPAGPSGAGELFF. Written as DNA, the CDR3 is TGCAGTGCTAGAGGCCCCGCAGGGCCCTCCGGGGCCGGGGAGCTGTTTTTT.

This chain joins TRBV3-1 and TRBJ1-1; no clear D gene. V was cut by 1 base and J by 1 base, with 7 bases left in between. This CDR3 has 14 residues. CDR1 is LGHDT, CDR2 YNNKEL, per germline (reference sequence). The CDR3 DNA is TGTGCCAGCAGCCAAGTATTACGGAACACTGAAGCTTTCTTT. Translation gives CASSQVLRNTEAFF.

The chain joins TRBV11-2 to TRBJ2-6; 12 nucleotides agree with TRBD1. Germline V lookup: CDR1 SGHAT, CDR2 FQNNGV. The trim removed 1 base at V and 0 bases at J, leaving 4 bases unmatched. The CDR3 consists of 19 residues. The CDR3 is CASSLVGTGGGSGANVLTF. The CDR3 bases are TGTGCCAGCAGCTTAGTTGGGACAGGGGGCGGCTCTGGGGCCAACGTCCTGACTTTC.

The J gene is TRBJ2-1, the V gene TRBV29-1; possibly TRBD2 for D (6 bases). From germline, CDR1 is SQVTM and CDR2 ANQGSEA. This CDR3 comprises 13 residues. V was trimmed by 5 bases and J by 8 bases, leaving 16 bases between them. The CDR3 sequence: CSVRLATAYEQFF. CDR3 DNA: TGCAGCGTTCGTCTAGCGACGGCCTATGAGCAGTTCTTC.

The CDR3 loop is CASSRGTREQYF. The CDR3 nucleotides are TGTGCCAGCAGTCGCGGGACTCGCGAGCAGTACTTC. This sequence joins TRBV6-5 and TRBJ2-7, with D possibly being TRBD2 (6 bases). V was clipped by 5 bases and J by 6 bases, with 11 bases between them. Germline-derived CDR1 and CDR2 are MNHEY and SVGAGI. The CDR3 contains 12 residues.

A few counts support this clonotype. V is TRBV7-9 and J is TRBJ1-2; no definite D call. The CDR3 loop spans 15 amino acids. V was clipped by 5 bases and J by 5 bases, with 18 bases between them. Germline V gene sequence: CDR1 SEHNR, CDR2 FQNEAQ (reference sequence). CDR3 amino acids: CASSPDVFSVYGYTF. The CDR3 region has the DNA TGTGCCAGCAGCCCCGACGTGTTCTCGGTTTATGGCTACACCTTC.

This rearrangement joins TRBV4-1 to TRBJ2-1; 9 bases agree with TRBD1. Germline CDR1 and CDR2: MGHRA and YSYEKL. The CDR3 is made up of 15 amino acids. V shed 4 bases, J shed 5 bases, and the junction held 6 bases outside the gene matches. CDR3 nucleotide sequence: TGCGCCAGCAGCCTCAGACAGGGGGGGAACAATGAGCAGTTCTTC. This gives the protein CASSLRQGGNNEQFF.

The chain employs TRBV24-1 and TRBJ2-7; D remains ambiguous. Germline CDR1 and CDR2: KGHDR and SFDVKD. This CDR3 has 14 amino acids. The V and J ends lost 4 bases and 0 bases respectively, with 9 bases between them. The CDR3 protein is CATSERHLSYEQYV. In DNA form, the CDR3 reads TGTGCCACCAGTGAGCGACACCTCTCCTACGAGCAGTACGTC.